This T cell receptor beta chain stems from a study of blood T cell repertoires in COVID-19. Study as a whole: Italy, Spain and the United States were the sources of the convalescent and acute COVID-19 samples.

CDR1 SGHTA and CDR2 FQGNSA come from the germline V gene. The CDR3 covers 15 residues. V lost 4 bases and J lost 4; bases outside the gene matches: 4. The data were produced by immunoSEQ multiplex PCR, yet TCRdb's version contains in-frame clones alone and is incomplete. Counted here are over 250,000 clones, more than 75% occurring once; the ten biggest clones make up less than 3%. J is TRBJ2-1 and V is TRBV7-2; TRBD2 aligns across 10 bases. Sequencing was carried out using peripheral blood. This receptor was taken from a woman in her forties or fifties with acute or convalescent COVID-19. CDR3 region: CASSWTSGEYNEQFF. The CDR3 nucleotides read TGTGCCAGCAGCTGGACTAGCGGAGAGTACAATGAGCAGTTCTTC.